This record looks at one TCR beta chain sequence and its context. Its antigen is undetermined. The sample originates from a study of cytotoxic CD8 clonotypes in ibrutinib-treated CLL. Study context: The taking of response samples occurred after a median roughly 11 months of treatment, with a range of 6 to 36. The study recorded mean values of about 260,000 productive templates and under 100,000 productive rearrangements per sample. Study observations and caveats: Circulating CD8+ T-cell counts were tracked by baseline clonality, which exceeded that of age-matched healthy donors. Sustained-remission and progressing patients had unequal sampling times.

Only in-frame clones appear in the TCRdb table, and some are missing; sequencing was by immunoSEQ multiplex PCR. The sample shows about 85,000 clones, roughly 77% of them seen only once. This CDR3 has 13 amino acids. V dropped 4 bases and J dropped 3 bases, with 8 bases sitting between them. Germline CDR1 SGHDT, CDR2 YYEEEE. The chain combines TRBV5-6 with TRBJ2-1; D tentatively reads TRBD1 or TRBD2 (5 bases each). The origin of this receptor is a human donor with chronic lymphocytic leukemia. This sample comprised PBMCs, obtained after 12 months of ibrutinib treatment. CDR3 DNA: TGTGCCAGCAGCCGGGACGACTACAATGAGCAGTTCTTC. The encoded protein is CASSRDDYNEQFF. Drawing the rest from reference TRBV5-6 and TRBJ2-1, the complete variable domain is DAGVTQSPTHLIKTRGQQVTLRCSPKSGHDTVSWYQQALGQGPQFIFQYYEEEERQRGNFPDRFSGHQFPNYSSELNVNALLLGDSALYLCASSRDDYNEQFFGPGTRLTVL.